The 31 T cell receptor beta chains below were found in one sample sequenced in a study of response to subunit inactivated influenza vaccine. Via MiXCR, TCRdb re-called the RT-PCR reads, giving one row per CDR3 protein. The top ten clones hold 11% of a sample with 750,000 to 850,000 distinct CDR3 sequences, less than 20% of them seen once. Source: PBMCs from blood, taken around 5 days after vaccination. The source is a man aged 45-65 years who received an inactivated influenza vaccine.

The chain couples TRBV6-1 to TRBJ2-7, with no clear D. CDR1 is MNHNS, CDR2 SASEGT, per germline. This CDR3 spans 14 amino acids. The V end lost 10 bases, the J end lost 6 bases, and 22 bases lay between the germline ends. CDR3 nucleotides: TGTGCCACCACACCGGACCCCACGTCCGCCGAGCAGTACTTC. Its translation: CATTPDPTSAEQYF.

Only a few counts were recorded for this clonotype. This chain links TRBV11-2 with TRBJ2-5, with 13 bases that match TRBD2. The CDR3 consists of 18 residues. The germline V gene encodes CDR1 SGHAT and CDR2 FQNNGV. The V segment lost 5 bases and the J segment 2 bases; nucleotides outside the gene matches: 11. CDR3 in amino acids: CASSILTGLAGVQETQYF. CDR3 nucleotides: TGTGCCAGCAGCATACTTACCGGACTAGCGGGGGTACAAGAGACCCAGTACTTC.

The rearrangement joins TRBV6-1 to TRBJ2-3; the match to TRBD1 covers 8 bases. The CDR3 extends over 16 amino acids. Germline-derived CDR1 and CDR2 are MNHNS and SASEGT. V was pared by 4 bases and J by 6 bases, with 12 bases of the junction left unmatched. The CDR3 coding sequence is TGTGCCAGCAGTGTCTCGTGGGGACAGGTAGGGGATACGCAGTATTTT. Its protein is CASSVSWGQVGDTQYF.

This clonotype was counted only a few times. The gene calls are TRBV10-3 and TRBJ2-5; the match to TRBD2 covers 14 bases. Germline V gene data show CDR1 as ENHRY and CDR2 as SYGVKD. The junction had 8 bases not matched to a gene; V was cut back by 0 bases and J by 2 bases. CDR3 length equals 19 residues. The CDR3 spells CAISESFGTSGSRQETQYF. CDR3 in DNA: TGTGCCATCAGTGAGTCGTTTGGGACTAGCGGGAGTCGGCAAGAGACCCAGTACTTC.

This clonotype appeared many times. The chain couples TRBV11-1 to TRBJ2-5, with TRBD2 matching over 13 bases. CDR1 is SGHAT and CDR2 is FQDESV in the germline V gene (reference sequence). Germline trimming cut 6 bases from V and 0 bases from J; bases unmatched to any gene: 13. The CDR3 extends over 19 amino acids. The CDR3 nucleotides read TGTGCCAGCAGATCAACTAGCGGGAGGGCTTCGATGTACCAAGAGACCCAGTACTTC. It encodes CASRSTSGRASMYQETQYF.

This clonotype has just a few counts. The rearrangement joins TRBV12-3 or TRBV12-4 to TRBJ2-1; 14 positions match TRBD2. This CDR3 spans 14 amino acids. The V segment lost 6 bases and the J segment 9 bases; nucleotides outside the gene matches: 4. CDR3: CASSGTSGRFEQFF. The CDR3 DNA sequence: TGTGCCAGCAGCGGGACTAGCGGGAGATTTGAGCAGTTCTTC.

The gene calls are TRBV9 and TRBJ1-1, with D possibly TRBD1 on 5 matching bases. Per germline, CDR1 SGDLS and CDR2 YYNGEE. The CDR3 runs 13 residues. Trimming took off 5 bases at V and 3 bases at J, with 11 bases between the two ends. CDR3 residues: CASRGVGYTEAFF. The CDR3 region has the DNA TGTGCCAGCAGAGGGGTTGGGTACACTGAAGCTTTCTTT.

This clonotype was detected only a few times. The chain recombines TRBV7-3 with TRBJ1-4; no clear D. Germline V gene lookup returns CDR1 SGHTA and CDR2 FQGTGA. The germline V and J ends were trimmed by 1 base and 0 bases, with 15 bases remaining between them. This CDR3 region has 18 residues. CDR3 DNA sequence: TGTGCCAGCAGCTTAATCGTCCAGGAAGGGTCAACTAATGAAAAACTGTTTTTT. It codes for CASSLIVQEGSTNEKLFF.

This clonotype was counted between two and nine times. The CDR3 protein is CASSLERVSVTEAFF. For the CDR3, the DNA is TGTGCCAGCAGCTTAGAAAGGGTGTCAGTCACTGAAGCTTTCTTT. The J gene is TRBJ1-1, the V gene TRBV7-2; no clear D. Germline assignment: CDR1 SGHTA and CDR2 FQGNSA. The CDR3 is 15 residues long. Deletions cut 1 base from V and 4 bases from J, with 13 bases between.

This chain connects TRBV9 to TRBJ2-5; D not resolved. The V end was cut by 1 base, the J end by 5 bases, with 9 bases between. The CDR3 runs 13 residues. Germline-derived CDR1 and CDR2 are SGDLS and YYNGEE. CDR3 nucleotides: TGTGCCAGCAGCGTAACCTTAGGGGAGACCCAGTACTTC. It is translated as CASSVTLGETQYF.

In this sample, this clonotype turned up a few times. This sequence joins TRBV12-3 or TRBV12-4 and TRBJ2-5; either TRBD1 or TRBD2 may fit D (6 bases each). The CDR3 is made up of 14 amino acids. Trimming cost V 2 bases and J 1 base, with 8 bases left between them. The CDR3 DNA reads TGTGCCAGCAGTTTATGGGGGGCCCAAGAGACCCAGTACTTC. Its protein is CASSLWGAQETQYF.

There are a few counts of this clonotype. A read error may be the cause here, since a much bigger clone is one base away. The conserved phenylalanine or tryptophan normally closing the CDR3 is absent here, so this likely arose from a read error. V usage is TRBV7-2 and J usage is TRBJ2-2; D is undetermined. From germline, CDR1 is SGHTA and CDR2 FQGNSA. The length of the CDR3 is 14 residues. The CDR3 DNA reads as TGTGCCAGCAGTTTAGTTCCCTCAGCCGGGGAGCTGTTTCTT. It yields the protein CASSLVPSAGELFL.

In this sample, this clonotype turned up many times. This chain uses TRBV12-3 or TRBV12-4 with TRBJ2-1; 10 positions match TRBD2. The CDR3 has 16 amino acids. With 6 bases clipped from V and 1 base from J, the junction kept 6 bases outside the gene matches. The CDR3 spells CASRFSGGRSYNEQFF. CDR3 coding DNA: TGTGCCAGCAGATTTAGCGGGGGGCGGTCCTACAATGAGCAGTTCTTC.

V usage is TRBV12-3 or TRBV12-4 and J usage is TRBJ2-3; 13 positions match TRBD2. Unmatched junction bases numbered 10, after V lost 5 bases and J lost 8 bases. CDR3 size: 16 residues. CDR3 nucleotides: TGTGCCAGCAGTCCCGGGACTAGCGGGGCAGTTGGTACGCAGTATTTT. Translating it yields CASSPGTSGAVGTQYF.

V is TRBV20-1 and J is TRBJ1-1, with D perhaps matching TRBD1 (6 bases). The CDR3 extends over 14 amino acids. The germline V gene encodes CDR1 DFQATT and CDR2 SNEGSKA (reference sequence). V lost 2 bases and J lost 0, with 10 bases in between. The CDR3 nucleotides read TGCAGTGCTAGAAAGCAGGGGCTGAACACTGAAGCTTTCTTT. Translation: CSARKQGLNTEAFF.

The chain is built from TRBV12-3 or TRBV12-4 and TRBJ2-1; 9 bases agree with TRBD1. The CDR3 runs 13 residues. Losses at the gene ends were 6 bases for V and 9 bases for J; bases not matched to a gene: 6. CDR3 nucleotides: TGTGCCAGCAGAGACGGGACAGGGAGTGAGCAGTTCTTC. Its protein product is CASRDGTGSEQFF.

The rearrangement uses TRBV4-2 and TRBJ2-3; no definite D call. V lost 0 bases and J lost 6, with 7 bases in between. The CDR3 consists of 13 residues. Germline CDR1 reads LGHNA; CDR2 reads YNFKEQ. Written as DNA, the CDR3 is TGTGCCAGCAGCCAAGATTATGGGGATACGCAGTATTTT. This sequence encodes CASSQDYGDTQYF.

This clonotype was counted only a few times. The V and J genes are TRBV12-3 or TRBV12-4 and TRBJ2-1, with 10 bases that match TRBD2. V shed 4 bases, J shed 3 bases, and the junction held 6 bases outside the gene matches. The CDR3 totals 16 residues. CDR3 sequence reads: CASSSQLAGFYNEQFF. The CDR3 DNA is TGTGCCAGCAGTTCCCAACTAGCGGGGTTCTACAATGAGCAGTTCTTC.

V gene TRBV7-9 combines with J gene TRBJ2-7, with D tentatively TRBD2 (5 bases). Germline loops: CDR1 SEHNR, CDR2 FQNEAQ (reference sequence). This CDR3 has 14 amino acids. V lost 1 base, J lost 6 bases, and 13 bases lay in between. CDR3 protein: CASSLERVRGEQYF. In DNA form, the CDR3 reads TGTGCCAGCAGCTTAGAACGGGTCCGGGGCGAGCAGTACTTC.

This clonotype came up once. V gene TRBV7-6 combines with J gene TRBJ2-3; 11 nucleotides line up with TRBD2. The CDR3 contains 18 residues. V dropped 5 bases and J dropped 0; count of bases not matched to a gene: 10. CDR1 and CDR2 from the germline V gene are SGHVS and FNYEAQ. The CDR3 sequence: CASSPLAGVTPSTDTQYF. CDR3 nucleotides: TGTGCCAGCAGCCCACTAGCGGGGGTTACCCCTAGCACAGATACGCAGTATTTT.

Only a few counts were recorded for this clonotype. The chain joins TRBV27 to TRBJ2-1, with 11 bases fitting TRBD1. CDR3 length: 14 residues. Germline CDR1 and CDR2: MNHEY and SMNVEV (reference sequence). V was clipped by 2 bases and J by 9 bases; unmatched bases: 3. In DNA form, the CDR3 reads TGTGCCAGCAGTTTAAGGGACAGGGGGGCTGAGCAGTTCTTC. Translated: CASSLRDRGAEQFF.

The V gene is TRBV6-1, the J gene TRBJ2-1, with D perhaps TRBD1 or TRBD2 (5 bases each). The CDR3 covers 14 residues. Germline V gene lookup returns CDR1 MNHNS and CDR2 SASEGT. The chain's CDR3 is CATQDRGRMNEQFF. The CDR3 nucleotides read TGTGCTACCCAGGATCGGGGCCGAATGAATGAGCAGTTCTTC.

This clonotype appeared a few times. The rearrangement uses TRBV3-1 and TRBJ2-2; 13 bases align to TRBD2. The V gene's germline CDR1 is LGHDT and CDR2 YNNKEL (reference sequence). The CDR3 has 19 amino acids. V lost 4 bases and J lost 1; bases outside the gene matches: 9. CDR3 DNA sequence: TGTGCCAGCAGCCCCCGGCGGGGACTAGCGGGGATGAACACCGGGGAGCTGTTTTTT. It translates to CASSPRRGLAGMNTGELFF.

V usage is TRBV7-9 and J usage is TRBJ2-2; 8 bases fit TRBD1. Germline assignment: CDR1 SEHNR and CDR2 FQNEAQ (reference sequence). V shed 3 bases and J 5 bases; nucleotides not matched to a gene: 5. The CDR3 has 15 residues. CDR3 amino acids: CASSFRQGRTGELFF. For the CDR3, the DNA is TGTGCCAGCAGCTTCCGACAGGGGAGAACCGGGGAGCTGTTTTTT.

This clonotype has ten or more counts. This chain connects TRBV21-1 to TRBJ2-1; the DNA was not compared with TRBD1, the D call given in the table. TRBV21-1 represents a pseudogene. The CDR3 consists of 16 residues. The CDR3, as DNA: TGTGCCAGCAGCAAAGTTTCGGACAGGGAACACAATGAGCAGTTCTTC. It is translated as CASSKVSDREHNEQFF.

This clonotype occurred a few times. The V gene is TRBV4-1, the J gene TRBJ2-3; no reliable D call. Germline CDR1 MGHRA, CDR2 YSYEKL. The CDR3 sequence is 15 residues long. The V end lost 0 bases, the J end lost 2 bases, and 9 bases lay between the germline ends. The CDR3 DNA is TGCGCCAGCAGCCAAGAATTGTCCACCACAGATACGCAGTATTTT. This gives the protein CASSQELSTTDTQYF.

This clonotype is a singleton in its sample. Given a much more abundant clone one base away, this may be a read error. The conserved phenylalanine or tryptophan normally closing the CDR3 is absent here, so this likely arose from a read error. V gene TRBV7-2 combines with J gene TRBJ2-5; tentative D call: TRBD1 (5 bases). V was clipped by 2 bases and J by 4 bases, with 14 bases between them. Germline V gene lookup returns CDR1 SGHTA and CDR2 FQGNSA. This CDR3 has 15 residues. The CDR3 region has the DNA TGTGCCAGCAGCTTAAGGGGCCCAAGTGGAGAGACCCAGTACTCC. Its translation: CASSLRGPSGETQYS.

This clonotype appeared a few times. J is TRBJ2-2 and V is TRBV12-3 or TRBV12-4; the match to TRBD1 covers 8 bases. This CDR3 contains 15 residues. Trimming at V came to 5 bases and at J to 2 bases, leaving 4 bases not matched to a gene. CDR3 nucleotide sequence: TGTGCCAGCAGTAGGGGACAGGATAACACCGGGGAGCTGTTTTTT. Translating it yields CASSRGQDNTGELFF.

V and J are TRBV12-3 or TRBV12-4 and TRBJ2-7, with 9 bases matching TRBD1. The CDR3 is 14 residues long. V was clipped by 5 bases and J by 5 bases; unmatched bases: 7. CDR3 sequence (DNA): TGTGCCAGCAGTGGACAGGGGAATTTCAACGAGCAGTACTTC. Encoded protein: CASSGQGNFNEQYF.

This clonotype was counted many times. V usage is TRBV12-3 or TRBV12-4 and J usage is TRBJ1-4; no definite D call. Trimming took 0 bases from V and 8 from J, leaving 13 bases between them. This CDR3 has 15 residues. CDR3 sequence (DNA): TGTGCCAGCAGTTTAGCGACCGGGAAGGGCGAAAAACTGTTTTTT. Translation: CASSLATGKGEKLFF.

V and J are TRBV7-8 and TRBJ2-3, with D maybe TRBD2 (7 bases). Germline V gives CDR1 SGHVS, CDR2 FQNEAQ. V was shortened by 1 base and J by 5 bases, with 13 bases between the two germline ends. CDR3 length: 15 amino acids. CDR3 region: CASSLVRGAGDTQYF. The DNA for the CDR3 is TGTGCCAGCAGCTTAGTACGGGGGGCCGGAGATACGCAGTATTTT. Supplemented by reference TRBV7-8 and TRBJ2-3, the full variable domain reads GAGVSQSPRYKVAKRGQDVALRCDPISGHVSLFWYQQALGQGPEFLTYFQNEAQLDKSGLPSDRFFAERPEGSVSTLKIQRTQQEDSAVYLCASSLVRGAGDTQYFGPGTRLTVL.